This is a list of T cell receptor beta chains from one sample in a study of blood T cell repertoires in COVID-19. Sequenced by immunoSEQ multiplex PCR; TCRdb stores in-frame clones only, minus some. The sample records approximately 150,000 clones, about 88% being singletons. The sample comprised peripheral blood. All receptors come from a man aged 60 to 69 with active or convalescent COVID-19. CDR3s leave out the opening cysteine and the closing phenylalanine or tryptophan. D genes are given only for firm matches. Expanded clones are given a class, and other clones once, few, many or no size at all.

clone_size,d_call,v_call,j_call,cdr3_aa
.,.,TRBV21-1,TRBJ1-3,ASSKVIGTNGNTIY
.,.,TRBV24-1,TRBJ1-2,ATSEGHNYGYT
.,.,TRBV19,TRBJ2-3,ASNSKEVTDTQY
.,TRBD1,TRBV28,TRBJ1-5,ASLRDRGDQPQH
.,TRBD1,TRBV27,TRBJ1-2,ASREADRGSGYT
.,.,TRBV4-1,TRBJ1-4,ASSQELGNEKLF
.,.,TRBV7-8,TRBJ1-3,ASSRSGGAGNTIY
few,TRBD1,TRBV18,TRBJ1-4,ASSPGDRVWTTNEKLF
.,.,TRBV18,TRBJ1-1,ASSPQGLNTEAF
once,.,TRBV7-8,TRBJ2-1,ASRGAGGSYNEQF
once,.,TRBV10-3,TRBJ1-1,AITEVGDGGTEAF
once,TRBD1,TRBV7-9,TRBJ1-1,ASSTGQGRPNTEAF
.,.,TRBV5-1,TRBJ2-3,ASSSGQLTNTDTQY
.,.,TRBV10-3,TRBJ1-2,AISEVQYGYT
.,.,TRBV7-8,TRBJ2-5,ASSYGTRQETQY
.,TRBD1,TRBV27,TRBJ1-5,ASRTGQGTTILPQH
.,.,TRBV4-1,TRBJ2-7,ASSKEVHSSYEQY
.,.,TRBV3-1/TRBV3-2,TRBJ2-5,ASRITGKETQY
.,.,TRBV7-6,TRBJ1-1,ASSQSQLTEAF
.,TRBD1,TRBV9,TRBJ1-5,ASSIGTGVGNQPQH
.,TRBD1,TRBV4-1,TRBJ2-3,ASSHGTGVPTDTQY
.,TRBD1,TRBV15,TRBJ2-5,ATSRDDRGGSGETQY
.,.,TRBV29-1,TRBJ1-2,SVLQGSGYGYT
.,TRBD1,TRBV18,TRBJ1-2,ASSQDRGRNYGYT
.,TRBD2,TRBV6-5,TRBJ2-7,ASSYRPSGISYEQY
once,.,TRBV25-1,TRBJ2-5,ASSVVSQETQY
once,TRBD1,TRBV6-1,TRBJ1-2,ASSDDRGQIRYGYT
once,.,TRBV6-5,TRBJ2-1,ASSPDFDEQF
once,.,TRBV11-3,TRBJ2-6,ASSSTGANVLT
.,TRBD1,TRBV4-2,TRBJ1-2,ASSPREQGAIGGYT
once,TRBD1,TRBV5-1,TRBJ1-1,ASSSRQGARVTEAF
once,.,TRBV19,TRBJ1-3,ASMGGSSGNTIY
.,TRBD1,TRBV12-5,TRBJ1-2,ASGDGTGYGVNYGYT
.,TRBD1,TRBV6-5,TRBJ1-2,ASSKQGASNYGYT
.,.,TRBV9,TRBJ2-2,ASRPTGEGSGELF
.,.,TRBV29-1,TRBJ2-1,SVELGVVYPEQF
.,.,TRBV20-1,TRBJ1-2,SAREGGGYT
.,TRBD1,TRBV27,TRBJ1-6,ASSLGTGRYNSPLH
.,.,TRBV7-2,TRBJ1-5,ASSLAADNQPQH
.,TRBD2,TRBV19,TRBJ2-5,ASRLAGAETQY
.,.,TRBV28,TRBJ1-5,ASRVTEHSNQPQH